A selection of T cell receptor beta chains follows, all from one sample in a study of T cell responses to AZD1222 COVID-19 vaccine. TCRdb keeps only in-frame clones here, not all; method: immunoSEQ multiplex PCR. The sample has more than 90,000 clones, roughly 86% seen once. This specimen consisted of peripheral blood, obtained 28 days after the second AZD1222 dose. These receptors were collected from an adult who received the AZD1222 COVID-19 vaccine. Both conserved end residues are part of each CDR3. A D gene is named only where the DNA matches it firmly. Clone size, where shown, is once, few, many, or a class for clones that have expanded.

j_call | clone_size | cdr3_length | d_call | v_call | cdr3_nt | cdr3_aa
TRBJ1-1 | once | 13 | - | TRBV12-3/TRBV12-4 | TGTGCCTCCCGCGCAGGGACGAACACTGAAGCTTTCTTT | CASRAGTNTEAFF
TRBJ2-2 | - | 15 | - | TRBV6-5 | TGTGCCAGCACCCGGACTATTATGGGCACCGGGGAGCTGTTTTTT | CASTRTIMGTGELFF
TRBJ2-7 | - | 16 | TRBD1 | TRBV7-9 | TGTGCCAGCAGCTTAGGTTCGGGACAGGGGTCCTACGAGCAGTACTTC | CASSLGSGQGSYEQYF
TRBJ2-7 | - | 14 | - | TRBV11-3 | TGTGCCAGCAGCCTCCGGACTGCTTCCTACGAGCAGTACTTC | CASSLRTASYEQYF
TRBJ2-1 | - | 15 | - | TRBV15 | TGTGCCACCAGCAGGGGGAGAGACTCCTACAATGAGCAGTTCTTC | CATSRGRDSYNEQFF
TRBJ2-7 | - | 13 | - | TRBV29-1 | TGCAGCGTTGGTAAAGCGGGCTCCTACGAGCAGTACTTC | CSVGKAGSYEQYF
TRBJ1-5 | - | 14 | - | TRBV30 | TGTGCCTGGAGTGTAGGCAGGGTTCATCAGCCCCAGCATTTT | CAWSVGRVHQPQHF
TRBJ2-3 | - | 12 | - | TRBV18 | TGTGCCAGCTCACCTTACACAGATACGCAGTATTTT | CASSPYTDTQYF
TRBJ1-2 | - | 13 | - | TRBV30 | TGTGCCTGGAGTGGGGTAGGCCTCTATGGCTACACCTTC | CAWSGVGLYGYTF
TRBJ1-1 | - | 16 | - | TRBV19 | TGTGCCAGTAGTATAATGGGGGGGCTGGTGAACACTGAAGCTTTCTTT | CASSIMGGLVNTEAFF
TRBJ2-4 | - | 13 | - | TRBV6-6 | TGTGCCAGCAGTTACTCGCGGGAAAACATTCAGTACTTC | CASSYSRENIQYF
TRBJ2-3 | - | 16 | TRBD2 | TRBV5-1 | TGCGCCAGCAGCTTGGCCTTTAGCGGGGGCATGGATACGCAGTATTTT | CASSLAFSGGMDTQYF
TRBJ2-1 | - | 14 | - | TRBV6-7 | TGTGCCAGCAGTTACTCGAAAACTTACAATGAGCAGTTCTTC | CASSYSKTYNEQFF
TRBJ1-1 | - | 15 | - | TRBV21-1 | TGTGCCAGCAGTCGTGGCAAACATACGAACACTGAAGCTTTCTTT | CASSRGKHTNTEAFF
TRBJ2-7 | - | 13 | - | TRBV10-1 | TGCGCCAGCAGTGATTACAGCTCCTACGAGCAGTACTTC | CASSDYSSYEQYF
TRBJ2-7 | - | 14 | TRBD1 | TRBV5-1 | TGCGCCAGCAGCCTGAGGGGACAGGGATCCGAGCAGTACTTC | CASSLRGQGSEQYF
TRBJ1-2 | - | 13 | TRBD1 | TRBV9 | TGTGCCAGCAGCCAAGGGACAGGCTCTGGCTACACCTTC | CASSQGTGSGYTF
TRBJ1-1 | - | 13 | - | TRBV5-4 | TGTGCCAGCAGCTTGTGGGGGAACACTGAAGCTTTCTTT | CASSLWGNTEAFF
TRBJ2-2 | - | 14 | - | TRBV28 | TGTGCCAGCAGTTTGTCCAAGGACACCGGGGAGCTGTTTTTT | CASSLSKDTGELFF
TRBJ1-5 | - | 13 | - | TRBV10-3 | TGTGCCATCTGCGAGAGGGGTGAACAGCCCCAGCATTTT | CAICERGEQPQHF
TRBJ2-3 | - | 14 | TRBD1 | TRBV5-1 | TGCGCCAGCAGCCAAGGACAGGTGAGGGATACGCAGTATTTT | CASSQGQVRDTQYF
TRBJ2-3 | - | 13 | - | TRBV27 | TGTGCCAGCAGTTCTCACTTCACAGATACGCAGTATTTT | CASSSHFTDTQYF
TRBJ1-2 | once | 13 | - | TRBV5-4 | TGTGCCAGCAGCGAGCTTTTCTCGGGGGGCTACACCTTC | CASSELFSGGYTF
TRBJ1-3 | - | 15 | - | TRBV7-9 | TGTGCCAGCAGCGAACCAGGGGCTGGTGGAAACACCATATATTTT | CASSEPGAGGNTIYF
TRBJ1-2 | - | 18 | - | TRBV7-9 | TGTGCCAGCAGCTTAGCGAATTCTGGTGACTTAAGATGGAAGGGCTACACCTTC | CASSLANSGDLRWKGYTF
TRBJ2-7 | - | 14 | - | TRBV3-1/TRBV3-2 | TGTGCCAGCAGCCAGGGTTTAATGTCCTACGAGCAGTACTTC | CASSQGLMSYEQYF
TRBJ2-1 | few | 16 | TRBD2 | TRBV5-5 | TGTGCCAGCTTAGAGATAGCGGGAGGGCCGGGGAATGAGCAGTTCTTC | CASLEIAGGPGNEQFF
TRBJ2-7 | - | 14 | - | TRBV7-9 | TGTGCCAGCAGCTTAGGAAACAGGCCACATGAGCAGTACTTC | CASSLGNRPHEQYF
TRBJ1-1 | - | 15 | - | TRBV6-6 | TGTGCCAGCAGTACGGGAATTTCGATTGGCACTGAAGCTTTCTTT | CASSTGISIGTEAFF
TRBJ1-4 | - | 15 | TRBD1 | TRBV5-5 | TGTGCCAGCAGCGCAAACAGGGGTATCTCTGAAAAACTGTTTTTT | CASSANRGISEKLFF
TRBJ1-2 | - | 15 | TRBD1 | TRBV5-1 | TGCGCCAGCAGCTTGGTATTCAGGGGGCAAAAGAGCTACACCTTC | CASSLVFRGQKSYTF
TRBJ1-1 | - | 15 | - | TRBV18 | TGTGCCAGCTCACCAACCGGGGGCGTCAACACTGAAGCTTTCTTT | CASSPTGGVNTEAFF